The entry below describes one TCR beta chain. The antigen remains unidentified. The data were taken from a study of tumor-infiltrating lymphocytes in localized non-small cell lung cancer. About the study: The cohort mixed smokers and never-smokers, several histologies, and some post-neoadjuvant-chemotherapy samples. Findings and limits, study-wide: Not all patients were TCR sequenced, owing to tissue quantity.

Profiling relied on immunoSEQ multiplex PCR, and the TCRdb table lists in-frame clones only, not all of them. The sample consists of 9,500 to 15,000 clones, roughly 79% of them appearing once. From germline, CDR1 is MDHEN and CDR2 SYDVKM. Trimming removed 8 bases at V and 4 bases at J, with 15 bases between. The CDR3 contains 15 residues. The origin of this receptor is a human donor with non-small cell lung cancer. This sequence joins TRBV28 and TRBJ2-6; a weak D match, TRBD1 (6 bases). What was sequenced was lung tumor tissue. Here the CDR3 reads CASESLRGGANVLTF. For the CDR3, the DNA is TGTGCCAGCGAATCCCTCAGGGGAGGGGCCAACGTCCTGACTTTC. Full variable domain (missing parts from reference TRBV28 and TRBJ2-6): DVKVTQSSRYLVKRTGEKVFLECVQDMDHENMFWYRQDPGLGLRLIYFSYDVKMKEKGDIPEGYSVSREKKERFSLILESASTNQTSMYLCASESLRGGANVLTFGAGSRLTVL.